The present TCR beta chain was sequenced within a study of blood T cells in healthy people across ages. The germline V and J ends were trimmed by 5 bases and 0 bases, with 12 bases remaining between them. The germline V gene has CDR1 MNHEY and CDR2 SMNVEV (reference sequence). The CDR3 extends over 15 amino acids. This clonotype has at least ten counts. A J-beta primer mix and a sample-barcoded 5' primer were used in a second PCR of roughly 7 to 12 cycles. Researchers report that a template-switch adaptor with 12 random nucleotides tagged each cDNA molecule. TCRdb re-called the 5' RACE reads with MiXCR, one entry per CDR3 protein. The table shows about a million distinct CDR3 sequences, with approximately 50% occurring only once.

This TCR was recovered from a woman aged 60-70 years in good health. The sequencing input was blood. J is TRBJ2-3 and V is TRBV27; D call uncertain. The CDR3 DNA is TGTGCCAGCAGTGGGTTCGGAACTAGCACAGATACGCAGTATTTT. Protein sequence: CASSGFGTSTDTQYF.